The 9 T cell receptor beta chains given below trace back to one sample, sequenced in a study of blood T cell repertoires in COVID-19. Profiling relied on immunoSEQ multiplex PCR, and the TCRdb table lists in-frame clones only, not all of them. The sample lists about 270,000 clones, more than 85% occurring once. Specimen: PBMCs or T cells enriched from blood (not recorded which). The receptors come from a man between 35 and 55 years old who had been exposed to COVID-19.

CDR3 in DNA: TGTGCCAGTAGTATAGAAATAGGAAACACCATATATTTT. It specifies CASSIEIGNTIYF. The chain has TRBV19 and TRBJ1-3, with D hard to call. Germline V gene data show CDR1 as LNHDA and CDR2 as SQIVND (reference sequence). There are 13 residues in the CDR3. The ends were cut back, 0 bases at V and 4 bases at J, with 4 bases in the middle.

This chain connects TRBV5-4 to TRBJ2-3; TRBD1 matches at 11 bases. The V gene's germline CDR1 is SGHNT and CDR2 YYREEE (reference sequence). V was pared by 4 bases and J by 3 bases, with 10 bases of the junction left unmatched. The CDR3 spans 17 residues. The CDR3, as DNA: TGTGCCAGCAGCATCGATTACCGGGACAGGGGGACAGATACGCAGTATTTT. It codes for CASSIDYRDRGTDTQYF.

The V call is TRBV19, the J call TRBJ1-5, with 8 bases matching TRBD1. This CDR3 comprises 16 residues. CDR1 and CDR2 (germline): LNHDA, SQIVND (reference sequence). Unmatched junction bases numbered 10, after V lost 4 bases and J lost 5 bases. The CDR3 nucleotides are TGTGCCAGTAGTAGCGACAGGGGTGCTGATTATCAGCCCCAGCATTTT. It yields the protein CASSSDRGADYQPQHF.

The rearrangement links TRBV12-3 or TRBV12-4 to TRBJ2-5; D is unclear. The CDR3 covers 13 residues. V lost 6 bases, J lost 4 bases, and 12 bases lay in between. The CDR3: CASSVRFGETQYF. CDR3 nucleotide sequence: TGTGCCAGCAGCGTTCGATTCGGAGAGACCCAGTACTTC.

V is TRBV11-1 and J is TRBJ2-1, with 10 bases aligning to TRBD2. The germline gives CDR1 SGHAT, CDR2 FQDESV (reference sequence). CDR3 length: 16 residues. J gave up 3 bases and V 1 base, and 3 bases lay outside the gene matches. The CDR3 reads CASSLESSGSYNEQFF. Written as DNA, the CDR3 is TGTGCCAGCAGCTTAGAGTCTAGCGGGAGCTACAATGAGCAGTTCTTC.

The chain joins TRBV7-2 to TRBJ2-3, with 7 bases that match TRBD2. Trimming cost V 0 bases and J 1 base; bases outside gene matches: 4. Looked up from germline, CDR1 is SGHTA and CDR2 is FQGNSA. This CDR3 is 16 amino acids long. CDR3 amino acids: CASSLASGVGTDTQYF. In nucleotides, the CDR3 is TGTGCCAGCAGCTTAGCGAGCGGGGTCGGCACAGATACGCAGTATTTT.

The rearrangement links TRBV6-1 to TRBJ1-1; 8 positions match TRBD1. CDR1 and CDR2 (germline): MNHNS, SASEGT. The CDR3 is 14 amino acids. V was pared by 1 base and J by 4 bases, with 2 bases of the junction left unmatched. CDR3 amino acids: CASSEVTGGTEAFF. DNA for the CDR3: TGTGCCAGCAGTGAAGTTACAGGGGGCACTGAAGCTTTCTTT.

This chain joins TRBV29-1 and TRBJ1-1, with 8 bases that match TRBD1. The CDR3 totals 12 residues. Germline V CDR1 and CDR2: SQVTM, ANQGSEA. V shed 7 bases and J 6 bases; nucleotides not matched to a gene: 7. The CDR3 region is CSARTGTAEAFF. The CDR3 region has the DNA TGCAGCGCCCGGACAGGGACAGCTGAAGCTTTCTTT.

This chain joins TRBV11-2 and TRBJ2-7, with D unclear. Germline values: CDR1 SGHAT, CDR2 FQNNGV. The germline V and J ends were trimmed by 2 bases and 4 bases, with 18 bases remaining between them. The CDR3 has 16 amino acids. CDR3: CASSLNWANGGYEQYF. For the CDR3, the DNA is TGTGCCAGCAGCTTAAATTGGGCGAACGGTGGGTACGAGCAGTACTTC.